These T cell receptor beta chains were read from a single sample in a study of T cell responses to AZD1222 COVID-19 vaccine. Repertoires were generated with immunoSEQ multiplex PCR, while TCRdb's copy carries only in-frame clones and drops some. The data show more than 100,000 clones, approximately 88% seen once. This specimen consisted of peripheral blood, obtained on day 0 of AZD1222 vaccination. The origin of the receptors is an adult in good health. The CDR3 runs from the conserved cysteine through the conserved F or W. D genes are given only for firm matches. Clone size is stated in some rows and not others, as once, few, many or a class when expanded.

size: .
V: TRBV7-3
J: TRBJ1-5
D: TRBD1
DNA: TGTGCCAGCAGCTTAGGGACAGGGGCGAATCAGCCCCAGCATTTT
CDR3: CASSLGTGANQPQHF

size: once
V: TRBV29-1
J: TRBJ2-1
D: TRBD2
DNA: TGCAGCGTTGAAGATGGGTGGGGACTACCTAGCTCCTACAATGAGCAGTTCTTC
CDR3: CSVEDGWGLPSSYNEQFF

size: .
V: TRBV2
J: TRBJ1-6
D: .
DNA: TGTGCCAGCAGGGAACCATATAATTCACCCCTCCACTTT
CDR3: CASREPYNSPLHF

size: .
V: TRBV4-3
J: TRBJ2-1
D: .
DNA: TGCGCCAGCAGCCACAGGAGGGCTTCCGACTACAATGAGCAGTTCTTC
CDR3: CASSHRRASDYNEQFF

size: .
V: TRBV7-9
J: TRBJ1-2
D: .
DNA: TGTGCCAGCAGCTTCGGAGAAAAAAATGGCTACACCTTC
CDR3: CASSFGEKNGYTF

size: .
V: TRBV24-1
J: TRBJ2-7
D: .
DNA: TGTGCCACCAGTCGGGACTGGAACTACGAGCAGTACTTC
CDR3: CATSRDWNYEQYF

size: .
V: TRBV4-2
J: TRBJ2-7
D: .
DNA: TGTGCCAGCAGCGGCTCGGGGGGCCTAGACGAGCAGTACTTC
CDR3: CASSGSGGLDEQYF

size: .
V: TRBV9
J: TRBJ2-3
D: .
DNA: TGTGCCAGCAGCCCACGGACACTACTAGCCCAAGATGGAGATACGCAGTATTTT
CDR3: CASSPRTLLAQDGDTQYF

size: few
V: TRBV7-9
J: TRBJ1-1
D: TRBD1
DNA: TGTGCCAGCAGGCTCCTACAGGGGGACGCTTTCTTT
CDR3: CASRLLQGDAFF

size: .
V: TRBV11-2
J: TRBJ2-2
D: .
DNA: TGTGCCAGCAGAGGCTTGGGGAATGCGGAATCGAACACCGGGGAGCTGTTTTTT
CDR3: CASRGLGNAESNTGELFF

size: .
V: TRBV5-4
J: TRBJ1-1
D: TRBD1
DNA: TGTGCCAGCAGCTCGGGACAGGGTCAGGGCACTGAAGCTTTCTTT
CDR3: CASSSGQGQGTEAFF

size: .
V: TRBV4-3
J: TRBJ1-1
D: .
DNA: TGCGCCAGCAGCCAAGCAACAGGGACCGGGGTTGAAGCTTTCTTT
CDR3: CASSQATGTGVEAFF

size: few
V: TRBV25-1
J: TRBJ2-3
D: TRBD2
DNA: TGTGCCAGCGGACCTCAGCGGGGCGGTGCAGATACGCAGTATTTT
CDR3: CASGPQRGGADTQYF

size: .
V: TRBV7-2
J: TRBJ1-1
D: .
DNA: TGTGCCAGCAGCTTAAAAGGACAAGACACTGAAGCTTTCTTT
CDR3: CASSLKGQDTEAFF

size: .
V: TRBV4-1
J: TRBJ2-7
D: .
DNA: TGCGCCAGCAGCCCGGAGGGTCGTGTCTACGAGCAGTACTTC
CDR3: CASSPEGRVYEQYF

size: .
V: TRBV6-5
J: TRBJ1-1
D: .
DNA: TGTGCCAGCAGCCTAGGGGGGGTCACTGAAGCTTTCTTT
CDR3: CASSLGGVTEAFF

size: .
V: TRBV27
J: TRBJ2-7
D: .
DNA: TGTGCCAGCAGTTTATCTGGCCAGGGGATCAACGAGCAGTACTTC
CDR3: CASSLSGQGINEQYF

size: few
V: TRBV20-1
J: TRBJ1-5
D: .
DNA: TGCAGTGCTAGTCACGGGGGCAATCAGCCCCAGCATTTT
CDR3: CSASHGGNQPQHF

size: .
V: TRBV2
J: TRBJ2-3
D: TRBD1
DNA: TGTGCCAGCAGGGTGGACAGGGGTACAGATACGCAGTATTTT
CDR3: CASRVDRGTDTQYF

size: .
V: TRBV7-8
J: TRBJ1-1
D: .
DNA: TGTGCCAGCAGCTTAGGGCAGATGAACACTGAAGCTTTCTTT
CDR3: CASSLGQMNTEAFF

size: .
V: TRBV6-6
J: TRBJ1-3
D: .
DNA: TGTGCCAGCAGTTACACCTCGAGCTCTGGAAACACCATATATTTT
CDR3: CASSYTSSSGNTIYF

size: .
V: TRBV5-1
J: TRBJ2-7
D: .
DNA: TGCGCCAGCAGCCCGTGGGGCTACGAGCAGTACTTC
CDR3: CASSPWGYEQYF

size: few
V: TRBV15
J: TRBJ1-2
D: .
DNA: TGTGCCACCAGCAGAGATCGCAGGGACCCAACCTTCTATGGCTACACCTTC
CDR3: CATSRDRRDPTFYGYTF

size: .
V: TRBV10-3
J: TRBJ1-2
D: .
DNA: TGTGCCATCAGTGAGGAGAGGGCTGCTGATGGCTACACCTTC
CDR3: CAISEERAADGYTF

size: .
V: TRBV7-2
J: TRBJ1-2
D: .
DNA: TGTGCCAGCAGCCCCGGGACGGATTCCTATGGCTACACCTTC
CDR3: CASSPGTDSYGYTF

size: .
V: TRBV20-1
J: TRBJ2-5
D: TRBD2
DNA: TGCAGTGCTAGTGGGGCTAGCGGGGTCGGAGAGACCCAGTACTTC
CDR3: CSASGASGVGETQYF